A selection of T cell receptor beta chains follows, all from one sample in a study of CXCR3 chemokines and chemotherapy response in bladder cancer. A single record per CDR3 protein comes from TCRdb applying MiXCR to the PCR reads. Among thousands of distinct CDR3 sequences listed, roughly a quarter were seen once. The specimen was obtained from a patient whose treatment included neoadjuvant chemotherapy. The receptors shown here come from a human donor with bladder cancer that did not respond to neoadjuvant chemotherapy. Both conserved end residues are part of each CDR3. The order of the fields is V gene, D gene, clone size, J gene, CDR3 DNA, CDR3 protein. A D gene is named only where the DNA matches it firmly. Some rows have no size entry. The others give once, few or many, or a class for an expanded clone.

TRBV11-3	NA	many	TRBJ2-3	TGTGCCAGCAGCCTCCGTAGCACAGATACGCAGTATTTT	CASSLRSTDTQYF
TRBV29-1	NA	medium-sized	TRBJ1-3	TGCAGCGTTGAAACCGGGACACAGTCTGGAAACACCATATATTTT	CSVETGTQSGNTIYF
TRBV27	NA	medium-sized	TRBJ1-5	TGTGCCAGCTGCCCAACAGGGACGACTAGCAATCAGCCCCAGCATTTT	CASCPTGTTSNQPQHF
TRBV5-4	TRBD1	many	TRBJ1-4	TGTGCCAGCAGCTTGGGGCCGCCAGGGGGTGAAAAACTGTTTTTT	CASSLGPPGGEKLFF
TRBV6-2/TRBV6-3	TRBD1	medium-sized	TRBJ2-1	TGTGCCAGCAGTTACCCGGACAGGGGAAATGGGGGCAATGAGCAGTTCTTC	CASSYPDRGNGGNEQFF
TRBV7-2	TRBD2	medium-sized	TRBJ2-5	TGTGCCAGCAGCCCAGAAGCGGGAAGCCAAGAGACCCAGTACTTC	CASSPEAGSQETQYF
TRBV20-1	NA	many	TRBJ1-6	TGCAGTGCTAGGGCCGGGCAGGTCGGATCACCCCTCCACTTT	CSARAGQVGSPLHF
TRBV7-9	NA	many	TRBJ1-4	TGTGCCAGCAGCTCAACAAGACCAGGGAGGGATGAAAAACTGTTTTTT	CASSSTRPGRDEKLFF
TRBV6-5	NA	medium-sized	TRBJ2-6	TGTGCCAGCAGCCAGGGTTCATCTGGGGCCAACGTCCTGACTTTC	CASSQGSSGANVLTF
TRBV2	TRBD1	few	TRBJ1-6	TGTGCCAGCAGTGAAGCGCGGGGGACAGGGCATAATTCACCCCTCCACTTT	CASSEARGTGHNSPLHF
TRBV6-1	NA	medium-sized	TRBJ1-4	TGTGCCAGCAGTGAATCTCAGGGGCCCCAGAGGTCCACTAATGAAAAACTGTTTTTT	CASSESQGPQRSTNEKLFF
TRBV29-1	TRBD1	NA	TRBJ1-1	TGCAGCGGGGGACAGTCGATCCCTGAAGCTTTCTTT	CSGGQSIPEAFF
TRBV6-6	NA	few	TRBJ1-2	TGTGCCAGCAGTGATCCGGGGGCAGGGTTGAGTGGCTACACCTTC	CASSDPGAGLSGYTF